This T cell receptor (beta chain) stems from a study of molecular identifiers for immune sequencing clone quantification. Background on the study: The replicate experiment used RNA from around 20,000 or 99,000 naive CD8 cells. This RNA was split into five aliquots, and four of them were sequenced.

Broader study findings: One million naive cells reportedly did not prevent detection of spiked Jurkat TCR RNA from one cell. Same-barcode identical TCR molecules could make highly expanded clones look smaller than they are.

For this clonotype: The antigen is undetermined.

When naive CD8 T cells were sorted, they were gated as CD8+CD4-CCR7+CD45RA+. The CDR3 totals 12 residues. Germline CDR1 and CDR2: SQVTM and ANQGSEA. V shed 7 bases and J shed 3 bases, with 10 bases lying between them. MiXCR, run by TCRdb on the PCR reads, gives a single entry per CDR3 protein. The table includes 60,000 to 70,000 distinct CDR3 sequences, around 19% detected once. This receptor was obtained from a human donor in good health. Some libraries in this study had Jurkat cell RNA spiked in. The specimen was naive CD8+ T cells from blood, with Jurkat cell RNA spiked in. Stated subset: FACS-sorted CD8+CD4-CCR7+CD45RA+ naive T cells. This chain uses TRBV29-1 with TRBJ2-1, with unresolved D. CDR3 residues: CSASLGYNEQFF. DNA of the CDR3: TGCAGCGCCTCCCTCGGCTACAATGAGCAGTTCTTC.